This TCR beta chain was sequenced for a study of spatial heterogeneity in lung cancer. Study context: The authors sequenced available follow-up PBMC samples, taken a median of roughly two years after resection. Detection consistently yielded more beta chains than alpha chains.

By sample share, this clonotype is medium-sized. The CDR3 runs 15 residues. Germline loops: CDR1 GTSNPN, CDR2 SVGIG (reference sequence). V lost 1 base, J lost 3 bases, and 14 bases lay in between. TCR cDNA molecules each carried a unique molecular identifier. TCRdb re-derived calls from the 5' RACE reads in MiXCR, one entry per CDR3 protein. This sample has tens of thousands of distinct CDR3 sequences, with roughly a fifth found just once. Time point described: blood at routine non-recurrence follow-up after resection. Whole RNA, isolated from tumor, nontumor lung or frozen PBMC, was sequenced without prior sorting.

The receptor comes from a male donor with early-stage non-small cell lung cancer. The input for sequencing was PBMCs, taken at follow-up. The genes are TRBV30 and TRBJ2-3; D unclear. The CDR3 protein is CAWSGLGLGTDTQYF. The CDR3 DNA is TGTGCCTGGAGTGGACTGGGCCTAGGGACAGATACGCAGTATTTT.